Shown below are 18 T cell receptor beta chains from a single sample sequenced in a study of blood T cells in healthy people across ages. Combining a sample-barcoded 5' primer with a J-beta primer mix, a second PCR ran for about 6 to 11 cycles. MiXCR, run by TCRdb on the 5' RACE reads, gives a single entry per CDR3 protein. The repertoire holds around 800,000 distinct CDR3 sequences, about 59% seen once, with about a quarter in the top ten. Material: blood. These receptors were collected from a man aged 30-40 years in good health.

The CDR3 region has the DNA TGTGCCAGCAGCTTAACTAGCGGGGTTCAAAATGAGCAGTTCTTC. Protein sequence: CASSLTSGVQNEQFF. The V gene is TRBV9, the J gene TRBJ2-1, with 10 bases lining up with TRBD2. Germline CDR1 is SGDLS and CDR2 is YYNGEE. With V trimmed by 4 bases and J by 7 bases, 8 bases remained unmatched. The CDR3 has 15 amino acids.

To note about this clonotype: Compared with germline, one end of the junction differs, possibly owing to a read error. V and J are TRBV7-8 and TRBJ2-3; D unclear. The germline V gene has CDR1 SGHVS and CDR2 FQNEAQ. This CDR3 is 10 amino acids long. The CDR3 coding sequence is TGTGCCTGCAGCCCGATCCTTGGGTATTTT. This sequence encodes CACSPILGYF.

This clonotype showed up just once. The rearrangement uses TRBV7-3 and TRBJ2-7, with 7 bases aligning to TRBD2. Matching the DNA end better, TRBJ2-5 makes the J call doubtful. The CDR3 length is 14 residues. Looked up from germline, CDR1 is SGHTA and CDR2 is FQGTGA. This CDR3 is CASSLMGGSETQYF. In nucleotides, the CDR3 is TGTGCCAGCAGCTTAATGGGGGGGTCGGAGACCCAGTACTTC.

The rearrangement uses TRBV13 and TRBJ2-3, with 7 bases fitting TRBD2. CDR3 length: 15 residues. Losses at the gene ends were 5 bases for V and 4 bases for J; bases not matched to a gene: 9. In germline, CDR1 is PRHDT, CDR2 FYEKMQ (reference sequence). This chain's CDR3 is CASSPRLASADTQYF. As DNA, the CDR3 is TGTGCCAGCAGCCCCAGACTAGCCTCGGCAGATACGCAGTATTTT.

This clonotype was observed a few times. This chain links TRBV10-3 with TRBJ1-5; D may be TRBD1 (5 bases). CDR1 is ENHRY, CDR2 SYGVKD, per germline. V lost 0 bases, J lost 7 bases, and 10 bases lay in between. The CDR3 has 14 residues. For the CDR3, the DNA is TGTGCCATCAGTGAGTCGACAGAGGAACAGCCCCAGCATTTT. It codes for CAISESTEEQPQHF.

J is TRBJ1-5 and V is TRBV2; D might be TRBD1 (6 bases). Trimming stripped 6 bases from V and 6 bases from J, with 21 bases between. Germline assignment: CDR1 SNHLY and CDR2 FYNNEI. This CDR3 has 16 amino acids. The CDR3 spells CASSAYGQTASQPQHF. The CDR3 nucleotides are TGTGCCAGCAGCGCCTATGGACAGACCGCTAGTCAGCCCCAGCATTTT.

V usage is TRBV7-2 and J usage is TRBJ2-1; no definite D call. Judging by the DNA end, TRBJ2-7 fits better; the J call may be wrong. This CDR3 region has 12 residues. The germline CDR1 and CDR2 sequences are SGHTA and FQGNSA. CDR3 in amino acids: CASSPGPWEQYF. In nucleotides, the CDR3 is TGTGCCAGCAGCCCCGGGCCTTGGGAGCAGTACTTC.

Concerning this clonotype: A read error may produce the germline difference seen at one junction end. J is TRBJ2-1 and V is TRBV6-5, with a weak D call TRBD1 (6 bases). The germline CDR1 and CDR2 sequences are MNHEY and SVGAGI. This CDR3 region has 14 residues. The CDR3 protein is CASSYPGQRNGQFF. The CDR3 nucleotides are TGTGCCAGCAGTTACCCAGGACAGAGGAATGGGCAGTTCTTC.

This sequence joins TRBV12-3 or TRBV12-4 and TRBJ1-2, with D maybe TRBD1 (5 bases). The germline V and J ends were trimmed by 6 bases and 6 bases, with 14 bases remaining between them. The CDR3 contains 13 residues. The CDR3 reads CASRIGEGNGYTF. DNA of the CDR3: TGTGCCAGCAGAATAGGGGAGGGAAATGGCTACACCTTC.

The chain combines TRBV10-3 with TRBJ1-5; D is possibly TRBD1 (5 bases). Germline-derived CDR1 and CDR2 are ENHRY and SYGVKD. CDR3 length equals 14 residues. V gave up 2 bases and J gave up 1 base, with 6 bases separating them. The CDR3 protein is CAISEAGSNQPQHF. In DNA, the CDR3 is TGTGCCATCAGTGAGGCAGGGAGCAATCAGCCCCAGCATTTT.

The chain joins TRBV29-1 to TRBJ1-5; 10 nucleotides align to TRBD1. The CDR3 loop spans 14 amino acids. CDR1 and CDR2 from the germline V gene are SQVTM and ANQGSEA. The J segment lost 5 bases and the V segment lost 5 bases, leaving 6 bases of the junction unmatched. The CDR3 nucleotides read TGCAGCGTTACCCCCGGGACAGGGGATCAGCCCCAGCATTTT. It translates to CSVTPGTGDQPQHF.

The genes are TRBV5-6 and TRBJ1-4, with D maybe TRBD1 (6 bases). The CDR3 covers 14 residues. Trimming removed 2 bases from V and 7 bases from J, with 12 bases in between. Germline values: CDR1 SGHDT, CDR2 YYEEEE. The DNA for the CDR3 is TGTGCCAGCAGCTTCCGGGACAAGGCTGAAAAACTGTTTTTT. Residues: CASSFRDKAEKLFF.

This clonotype was seen only once. V usage is TRBV9 and J usage is TRBJ2-5, with D possibly TRBD1 on 6 matching bases. Germline V CDR1 and CDR2: SGDLS, YYNGEE. This CDR3 is 14 amino acids long. The V gene lost 4 bases and the J gene lost 0 bases, with 10 bases spanning the gap. CDR3 region: CASSTRTDQETQYF. CDR3 in DNA: TGTGCCAGCAGCACCAGGACAGACCAAGAGACCCAGTACTTC.

The chain uses TRBV20-1 and TRBJ2-7; TRBD2 matches 9 bases. Looked up from germline, CDR1 is DFQATT and CDR2 is SNEGSKA (reference sequence). The length of the CDR3 is 16 residues. V lost 3 bases, J lost 0 bases, and 9 bases stayed unmatched. The CDR3 loop reads CSARGSGGSSSYEQYF. The CDR3 DNA follows: TGCAGTGCTAGGGGTAGCGGGGGATCCTCCTCCTACGAGCAGTACTTC.

This rearrangement joins TRBV6-5 to TRBJ2-7; 8 bases line up with TRBD2. Trimming removed 4 bases from V and 4 bases from J; junction bases left unmatched: 9. This CDR3 spans 15 amino acids. Germline V gene data show CDR1 as MNHEY and CDR2 as SVGAGI. The CDR3 coding sequence is TGTGCCAGCAGTTTTAATAGACTAGCGCGGTACGAGCAGTACTTC. It encodes CASSFNRLARYEQYF.

The rearrangement joins TRBV7-7 to TRBJ2-5; 12 nucleotides align to TRBD2. V trimming: 2 bases; J trimming: 5 bases; junction bases outside the gene matches: 6. Looked up from germline, CDR1 is SSHAT and CDR2 is FNYEAQ (reference sequence). The CDR3 has 16 residues. The CDR3 DNA follows: TGTGCCAGCAGCTTAACTTCTAGCGGGGGGGTGGAGACCCAGTACTTC. Its protein product is CASSLTSSGGVETQYF.

This rearrangement joins TRBV7-2 to TRBJ2-7; TRBD1 matches 7 bases. Germline lookup yields CDR1 SGHTA and CDR2 FQGNSA. The V and J ends lost 5 bases and 6 bases, in that order; junction bases with no gene match: 4. CDR3 length: 12 residues. The CDR3: CASSHRGLEQYF. DNA of the CDR3: TGTGCCAGCAGCCACAGGGGCCTCGAGCAGTACTTC.

The genes are TRBV12-3 or TRBV12-4 and TRBJ2-1, with 7 positions matching TRBD1. The CDR3 runs 15 residues. V was pared by 5 bases and J by 7 bases, with 11 bases of the junction left unmatched. CDR3 sequence reads: CASSLDRVISNEQFF. The CDR3 DNA is TGTGCCAGCAGTCTTGACAGGGTTATCAGTAATGAGCAGTTCTTC.